Following are 10 T cell receptor beta chains from one sample sequenced in a study of T cell responses to AZD1222 COVID-19 vaccine. Libraries were prepared by immunoSEQ multiplex PCR; TCRdb keeps only in-frame clonotypes and omits some of them. The sample has around 180,000 clones, 92% seen once. Sequencing used peripheral blood, obtained on day 0 of AZD1222 vaccination. The receptors here all came from an adult in good health.

The chain joins TRBV19 to TRBJ1-5; D possibly corresponds to TRBD1 (5 bases). Germline V gene lookup returns CDR1 LNHDA and CDR2 SQIVND (reference sequence). The CDR3 is 15 amino acids. Trimming shortened V by 4 bases and J by 1 base, and 11 bases separated the two germline ends. CDR3 amino acids: CASSTGHRSNQPQHF. As DNA, the CDR3 is TGTGCCAGTAGTACCGGACACAGGAGCAATCAGCCCCAGCATTTT.

The V call is TRBV7-2, the J call TRBJ2-5; D possibly uses TRBD1 or TRBD2 (6 bases each). Deletions cut 5 bases from V and 3 bases from J, with 13 bases between. This CDR3 region has 14 residues. Germline-derived CDR1 and CDR2 are SGHTA and FQGNSA. CDR3 bases: TGTGCCAGCAGCCCCGTCGGGGGCGAAGAGACCCAGTACTTC. Residues: CASSPVGGEETQYF. The variable domain in full, with the rest retrieved from reference TRBV7-2 and TRBJ2-5, is GAGVSQSPSNKVTEKGKDVELRCDPISGHTALYWYRQSLGQGLEFLIYFQGNSAPDKSGLPSDRFSAERTGGSVSTLTIQRTQQEDSAVYLCASSPVGGEETQYFGPGTRLLVL.

CDR3: CASSSVIHEQFF. In nucleotides, the CDR3 is TGTGCCAGCAGTTCTGTTATCCATGAGCAGTTCTTC. This sequence joins TRBV6-2 or TRBV6-3 and TRBJ2-1, with unresolved D. From germline, CDR1 is MNHEY and CDR2 SVGEGT. Trimming removed 4 bases from V and 8 bases from J, with 9 bases in between. The CDR3 totals 12 residues.

This clone came up once. J is TRBJ1-2 and V is TRBV28; D unclear. The CDR3 covers 16 residues. Germline lookup yields CDR1 MDHEN and CDR2 SYDVKM. Trimming stripped 4 bases from V and 4 bases from J, with 19 bases between. CDR3 nucleotide sequence: TGTGCCAGCAGTTCTGCAGCAAAGATCCCATCCTATGGCTACACCTTC. It specifies CASSSAAKIPSYGYTF.

V is TRBV6-5 and J is TRBJ1-5; D uncertain. CDR3 length: 14 residues. Germline V gives CDR1 MNHEY, CDR2 SVGAGI. V was shortened by 5 bases and J by 0 bases, with 8 bases between the two germline ends. This CDR3 reads CASSTSYSNQPQHF. The DNA for the CDR3 is TGTGCCAGCAGTACCTCGTATAGCAATCAGCCCCAGCATTTT.

This clone was detected only a few times. V usage is TRBV6-5 and J usage is TRBJ1-4; D gene ambiguous. The CDR3 length is 13 residues. Trimming shortened V by 3 bases and J by 1 base, and 3 bases separated the two germline ends. Germline V gives CDR1 MNHEY, CDR2 SVGAGI. This chain's CDR3 is CASSYLTNEKLFF. The CDR3 DNA reads TGTGCCAGCAGTTATCTAACTAATGAAAAACTGTTTTTT.

This clone was seen only once. V usage is TRBV6-2 or TRBV6-3 and J usage is TRBJ1-3; D remains ambiguous. V shed 2 bases and J shed 4 bases, with 6 bases lying between them. This CDR3 contains 13 residues. Looked up from germline, CDR1 is MNHEY and CDR2 is SVGEGT. The CDR3 DNA sequence: TGTGCCAGCAGTTACGCGGAGGGAAACACCATATATTTT. Translation gives CASSYAEGNTIYF.

This sequence joins TRBV12-3 or TRBV12-4 and TRBJ1-2; TRBD1 might be the D (5 bases). The germline V and J ends were trimmed by 4 bases and 2 bases, with 8 bases remaining between them. CDR3 length equals 13 residues. Here the CDR3 DNA reads TGTGCCAGCAGTTATTCAGGGAACTATGGCTACACCTTC. Translation: CASSYSGNYGYTF.

V usage is TRBV4-1 and J usage is TRBJ1-1, with 8 positions matching TRBD1. V lost 3 bases and J lost 5; bases outside the gene matches: 8. CDR3 length: 15 residues. Germline V gives CDR1 MGHRA, CDR2 YSYEKL. CDR3 loop: CASSHPRTGKTEAFF. The CDR3 DNA follows: TGCGCCAGCAGCCACCCCCGGACAGGGAAAACTGAAGCTTTCTTT.

The J gene is TRBJ2-3, the V gene TRBV11-3, with 10 nucleotides matching TRBD1. The germline V gene encodes CDR1 SGHNT and CDR2 YENEEA. The junction had 7 bases not matched to a gene; V was cut back by 5 bases and J by 5 bases. This CDR3 comprises 15 residues. In nucleotides, the CDR3 is TGTGCCAGCAGCCGTCCGGGACAGGGGTTAGATACGCAGTATTTT. Translating it yields CASSRPGQGLDTQYF.